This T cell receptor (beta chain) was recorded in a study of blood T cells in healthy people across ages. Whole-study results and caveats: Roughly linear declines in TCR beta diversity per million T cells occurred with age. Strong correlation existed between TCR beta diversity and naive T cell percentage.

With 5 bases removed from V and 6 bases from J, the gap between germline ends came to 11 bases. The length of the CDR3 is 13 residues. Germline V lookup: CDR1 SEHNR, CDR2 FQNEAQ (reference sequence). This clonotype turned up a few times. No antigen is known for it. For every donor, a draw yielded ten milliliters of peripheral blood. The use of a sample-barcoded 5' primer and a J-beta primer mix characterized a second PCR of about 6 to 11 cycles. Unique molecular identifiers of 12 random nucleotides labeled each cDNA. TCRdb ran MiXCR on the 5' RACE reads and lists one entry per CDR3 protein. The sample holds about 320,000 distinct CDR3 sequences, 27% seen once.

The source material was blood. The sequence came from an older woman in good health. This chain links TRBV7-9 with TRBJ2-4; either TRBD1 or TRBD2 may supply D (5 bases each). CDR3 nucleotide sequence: TGTGCCAGCAGCCGCCGGGACCTAAACATTCAGTACTTC. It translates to CASSRRDLNIQYF.